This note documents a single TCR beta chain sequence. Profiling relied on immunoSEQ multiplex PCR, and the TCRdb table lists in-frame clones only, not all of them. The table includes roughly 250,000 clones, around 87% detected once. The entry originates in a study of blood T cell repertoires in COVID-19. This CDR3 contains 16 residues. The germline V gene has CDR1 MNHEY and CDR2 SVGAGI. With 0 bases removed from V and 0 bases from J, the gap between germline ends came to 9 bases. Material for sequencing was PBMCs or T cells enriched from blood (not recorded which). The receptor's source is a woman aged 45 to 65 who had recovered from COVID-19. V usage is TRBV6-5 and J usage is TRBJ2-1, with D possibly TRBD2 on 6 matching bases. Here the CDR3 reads CASSYSTGVSYNEQFF. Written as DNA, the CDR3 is TGTGCCAGCAGTTACTCTACGGGGGTCTCCTACAATGAGCAGTTCTTC.